The present TCR beta chain was sequenced within a study of cytomegalovirus exposure and HLA in healthy donors. Broader study findings: Among the CMV-associated chains, a few were confirmed in vitro as specific for CMV antigens. Common viral pathogens seemed, in a later analysis, to connect with several of the most significant clusters.

Note on this clone: Antigen unknown.

The PCR made use of 60 Vbeta and 13 Jbeta primers. TCRdb's table, derived via immunoSEQ multiplex PCR, lists solely in-frame clones and lacks some. The sample records under 200,000 clones, 80% to 85% being singletons. The length of the CDR3 is 18 residues. Germline V CDR1 and CDR2: MNHEY, SMNVEV (reference sequence). The V and J ends lost 6 bases and 7 bases, in that order; junction bases with no gene match: 16. The sequencing input was PBMCs. This TCR was sampled from a woman aged 18 to 35 in good health and CMV-seronegative. The chain couples TRBV27 to TRBJ1-5; 12 bases match TRBD1. The CDR3: CASSPLGQGARVVQPQHF. The CDR3 DNA reads TGTGCCAGCAGCCCACTGGGACAGGGGGCGCGGGTGGTGCAGCCCCAGCATTTT.